This TCR beta chain appears in the sequencing data of a study of resident and recirculating memory T cells in vitiligo. Study-wide background: Shave-biopsy epidermis from lesional and nonlesional skin was sequenced alongside PBMCs.

Using immunoSEQ multiplex PCR, the repertoire was profiled, and TCRdb retains in-frame clones only, with some absent. The sample contains tens of thousands of clones, just over 90% of which appear only once. Per the germline V gene, CDR1 is SGHDN and CDR2 is FVKESK. There are 15 residues in the CDR3. V was cut by 1 base and J by 3 bases, with 13 bases left in between. Sequencing used blood. This TCR was sampled from a male donor with vitiligo. The chain links TRBV14 to TRBJ2-7; no reliable D call. In nucleotides, the CDR3 is TGTGCCAGCAGCCAAGGGGTACAGCAAATCTACGAGCAGTACTTC. Its translation is CASSQGVQQIYEQYF. Looking up the rest from reference TRBV14 and TRBJ2-7 gives the full variable domain: EAGVTQFPSHSVIEKGQTVTLRCDPISGHDNLYWYRRVMGKEIKFLLHFVKESKQDESGMPNNRFLAERTGGTYSTLKVQPAELEDSGVYFCASSQGVQQIYEQYFGPGTRLTVT.